This TCR beta chain was retrieved from a study of blood T cell repertoires in COVID-19. Study overall: Sample material is recorded as cDNA or gDNA derived from T cells, B-cell-depleted T cells, or PBMCs.

The germline V gene encodes CDR1 MNHEY and CDR2 SMNVEV (reference sequence). The V segment lost 2 bases and the J segment 14 bases; nucleotides outside the gene matches: 8. The CDR3 runs 13 residues. TCRdb's table, derived via immunoSEQ multiplex PCR, lists solely in-frame clones and lacks some. Here the sample spans 150,000 to 200,000 clones, more than 75% being singletons. Sequencing was done on a sample of peripheral blood. The TCR sequence derives from a person between 65 and 79 years old with COVID-19, enrolled during active disease. The J gene is TRBJ2-1, the V gene TRBV27; TRBD2 matches 8 bases. Written as DNA, the CDR3 is TGTGCCAGCAGTTTACTTAGCGGGAAATCGAAGTTCTTC. This gives the protein CASSLLSGKSKFF.